Following are 8 T cell receptor beta chains from one sample sequenced in a study of T-cell memory formation after mild COVID-19. TCRdb passed the 5' RACE reads through MiXCR, listing each CDR3 protein once. The sample lists fewer than 350,000 distinct CDR3 sequences; more than 13% were seen once. Sequenced sample: PBMCs or a T cell subset sorted from them (not recorded which). The origin of the receptors is a man between 18 and 35 years old who had mild COVID-19 (a few samples of this study predate the infection). Cell type and time point are not known.

This clonotype was picked up a small number of times. The chain links TRBV2 to TRBJ2-5; D is unclear. The CDR3 totals 13 residues. V lost 4 bases, J lost 4 bases, and 10 bases lay in between. Germline assignment: CDR1 SNHLY and CDR2 FYNNEI. CDR3 sequence reads: CASSGTHLETQYF. Written as DNA, the CDR3 is TGTGCCAGCAGTGGTACCCACCTAGAGACCCAGTACTTC.

The table lists this clonotype with many counts. The chain links TRBV29-1 to TRBJ2-1; TRBD2 agrees at 11 bases. The CDR3 is made up of 15 amino acids. CDR1 and CDR2 from the germline V gene are SQVTM and ANQGSEA. Trimming took 4 bases from V and 7 from J; bases not matched to a gene: 9. The CDR3 spells CSVGTGTSGTNEQFF. As DNA, the CDR3 is TGCAGCGTTGGGACGGGGACTAGCGGTACTAATGAGCAGTTCTTC.

This clonotype was picked up one time. The chain uses TRBV20-1 and TRBJ2-3, with D perhaps TRBD2 (6 bases). CDR1 is DFQATT and CDR2 is SNEGSKA in the germline V gene (reference sequence). The CDR3 sequence is 13 residues long. With 6 bases removed from V and 2 bases from J, the gap between germline ends came to 12 bases. In DNA form, the CDR3 reads TGCAGTGCGAGGGACTTTCCCACAGATACGCAGTATTTT. Protein product: CSARDFPTDTQYF.

The chain employs TRBV7-9 and TRBJ2-7; TRBD1 matches at 8 bases. Germline V lookup: CDR1 SEHNR, CDR2 FQNEAQ (reference sequence). Trimming removed 5 bases from V and 4 bases from J; junction bases left unmatched: 7. The CDR3 runs 14 residues. The CDR3 DNA reads TGTGCCAGCAGCCGCGGACAGGGAGATTACGAGCAGTACTTC. Translating gives CASSRGQGDYEQYF.

This clonotype was counted ten times or more. The V call is TRBV6-6, the J call TRBJ2-6; the D call may be TRBD1 or TRBD2 (5 bases each). The CDR3 length is 16 residues. V shed 0 bases and J shed 0 bases, with 6 bases lying between them. CDR1 and CDR2 from the germline V gene are MNHNY and SVGAGI (reference sequence). The CDR3, as DNA: TGTGCCAGCAGTTACTCGGGGGACTCTGGGGCCAACGTCCTGACTTTC. The encoded protein is CASSYSGDSGANVLTF.

This clonotype has ten or more counts. This rearrangement joins TRBV5-1 to TRBJ2-2; TRBD1 agrees at 8 bases. CDR3 length: 15 residues. Trimming removed 5 bases from V and 7 bases from J; junction bases left unmatched: 10. Germline V lookup: CDR1 SGHRS, CDR2 YFSETQ. CDR3 residues: CASSFGQGHNGELFF. For the CDR3, the DNA is TGCGCCAGCAGTTTTGGACAGGGACATAACGGGGAGCTGTTTTTT.

The chain links TRBV7-3 to TRBJ2-1; TRBD2 aligns across 8 bases. Losses at the gene ends were 4 bases for V and 5 bases for J; bases not matched to a gene: 10. In germline, CDR1 is SGHTA, CDR2 FQGTGA. CDR3 length: 16 residues. CDR3 region: CASSSRGGNGDNEQFF. The CDR3 nucleotides are TGTGCCAGCAGCTCCCGGGGGGGCAATGGGGACAATGAGCAGTTCTTC.

This clonotype was recorded a few times. J is TRBJ2-4 and V is TRBV24-1, with a tentative D call TRBD2 (6 bases). The ends were cut back, 5 bases at V and 7 bases at J, with 11 bases in the middle. This CDR3 has 13 residues. Germline CDR1 and CDR2: KGHDR and SFDVKD. The CDR3 here is CATSGAGFNIQYF. The CDR3, as DNA: TGTGCCACCAGTGGGGCGGGGTTCAACATTCAGTACTTC.